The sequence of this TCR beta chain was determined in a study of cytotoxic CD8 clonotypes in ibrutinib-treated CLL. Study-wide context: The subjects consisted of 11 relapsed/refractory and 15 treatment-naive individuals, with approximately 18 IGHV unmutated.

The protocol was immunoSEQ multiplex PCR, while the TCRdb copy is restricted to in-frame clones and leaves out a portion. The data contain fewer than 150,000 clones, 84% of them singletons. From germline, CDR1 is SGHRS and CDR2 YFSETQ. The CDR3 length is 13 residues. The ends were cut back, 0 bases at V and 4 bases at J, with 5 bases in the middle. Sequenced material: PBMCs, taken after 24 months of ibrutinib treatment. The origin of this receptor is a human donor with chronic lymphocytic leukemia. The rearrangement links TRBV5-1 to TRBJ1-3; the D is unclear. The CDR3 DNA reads TGCGCCAGCAGCTTGGAATCCGGAAACACCATATATTTT. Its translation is CASSLESGNTIYF.